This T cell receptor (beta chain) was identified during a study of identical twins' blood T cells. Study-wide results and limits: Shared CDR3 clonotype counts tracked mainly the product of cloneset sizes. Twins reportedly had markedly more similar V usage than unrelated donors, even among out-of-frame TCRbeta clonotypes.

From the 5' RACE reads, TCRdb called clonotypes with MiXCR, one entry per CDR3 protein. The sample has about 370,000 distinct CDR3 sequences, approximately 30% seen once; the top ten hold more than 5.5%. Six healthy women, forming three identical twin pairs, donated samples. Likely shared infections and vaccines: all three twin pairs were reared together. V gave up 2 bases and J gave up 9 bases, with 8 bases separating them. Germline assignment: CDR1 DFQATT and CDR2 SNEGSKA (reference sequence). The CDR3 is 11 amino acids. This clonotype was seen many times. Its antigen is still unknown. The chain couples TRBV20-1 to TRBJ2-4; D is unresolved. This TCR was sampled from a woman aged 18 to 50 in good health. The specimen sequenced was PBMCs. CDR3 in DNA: TGCAGTGCTAGAATGGGATCCATTCAGTACTTC. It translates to CSARMGSIQYF.